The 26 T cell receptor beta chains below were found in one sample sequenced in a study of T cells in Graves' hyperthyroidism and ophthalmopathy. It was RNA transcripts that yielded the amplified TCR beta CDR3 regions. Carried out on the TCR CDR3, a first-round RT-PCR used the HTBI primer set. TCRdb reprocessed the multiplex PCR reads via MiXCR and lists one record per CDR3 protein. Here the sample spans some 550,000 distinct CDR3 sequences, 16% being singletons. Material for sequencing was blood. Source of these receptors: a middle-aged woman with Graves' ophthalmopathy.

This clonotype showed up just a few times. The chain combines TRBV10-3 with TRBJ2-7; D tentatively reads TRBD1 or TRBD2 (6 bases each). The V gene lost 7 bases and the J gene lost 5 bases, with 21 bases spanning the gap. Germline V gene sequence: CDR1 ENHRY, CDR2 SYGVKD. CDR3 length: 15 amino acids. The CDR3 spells CAINTILGGPDEQYF. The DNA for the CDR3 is TGTGCCATCAACACCATTTTAGGGGGGCCGGACGAGCAGTACTTC.

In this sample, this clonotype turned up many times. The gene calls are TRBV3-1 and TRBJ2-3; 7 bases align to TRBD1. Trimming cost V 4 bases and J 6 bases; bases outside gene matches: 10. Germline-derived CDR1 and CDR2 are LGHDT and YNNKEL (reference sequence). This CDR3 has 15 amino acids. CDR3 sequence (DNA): TGTGCCAGCAGCCCAAGCAGACAGGGAACGGATACGCAGTATTTT. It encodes CASSPSRQGTDTQYF.

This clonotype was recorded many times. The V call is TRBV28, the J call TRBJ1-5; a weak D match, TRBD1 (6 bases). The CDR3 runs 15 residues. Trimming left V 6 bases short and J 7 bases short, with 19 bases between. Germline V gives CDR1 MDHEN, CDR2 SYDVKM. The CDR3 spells CASRRGGGRNQPQHF. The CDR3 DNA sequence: TGTGCCAGCAGGCGAGGTGGGGGCAGGAACCAGCCCCAGCATTTT. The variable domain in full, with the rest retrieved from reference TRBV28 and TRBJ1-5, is DVKVTQSSRYLVKRTGEKVFLECVQDMDHENMFWYRQDPGLGLRLIYFSYDVKMKEKGDIPEGYSVSREKKERFSLILESASTNQTSMYLCASRRGGGRNQPQHFGDGTRLSIL.

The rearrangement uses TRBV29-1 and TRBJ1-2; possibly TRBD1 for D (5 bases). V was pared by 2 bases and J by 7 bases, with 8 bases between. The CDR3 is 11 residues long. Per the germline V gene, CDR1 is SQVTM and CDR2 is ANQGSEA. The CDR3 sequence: CSVERGVGYTF. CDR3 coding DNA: TGCAGCGTTGAACGGGGGGTTGGCTACACCTTC.

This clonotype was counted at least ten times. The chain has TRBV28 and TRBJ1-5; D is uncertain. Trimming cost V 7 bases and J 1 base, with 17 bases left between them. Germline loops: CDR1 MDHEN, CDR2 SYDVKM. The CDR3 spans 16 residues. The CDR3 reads CASTIGSTKSNQPQHF. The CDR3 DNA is TGTGCCAGCACCATCGGGTCGACCAAAAGCAATCAGCCCCAGCATTTT. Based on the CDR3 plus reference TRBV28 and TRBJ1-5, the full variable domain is DVKVTQSSRYLVKRTGEKVFLECVQDMDHENMFWYRQDPGLGLRLIYFSYDVKMKEKGDIPEGYSVSREKKERFSLILESASTNQTSMYLCASTIGSTKSNQPQHFGDGTRLSIL.

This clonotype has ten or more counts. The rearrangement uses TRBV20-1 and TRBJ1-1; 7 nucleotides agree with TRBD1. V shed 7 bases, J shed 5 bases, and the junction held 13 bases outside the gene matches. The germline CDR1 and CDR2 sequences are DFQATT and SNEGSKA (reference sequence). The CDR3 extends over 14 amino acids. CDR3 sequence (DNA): TGCAGTGGTCCCCGGGAGGGGGCACAGACTGAAGCTTTCTTT. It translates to CSGPREGAQTEAFF.

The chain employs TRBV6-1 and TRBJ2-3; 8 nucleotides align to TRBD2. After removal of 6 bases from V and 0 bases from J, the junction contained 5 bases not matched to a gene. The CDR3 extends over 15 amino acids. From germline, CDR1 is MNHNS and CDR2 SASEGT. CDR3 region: CASRRSSGSTDTQYF. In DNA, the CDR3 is TGTGCCAGCAGAAGATCTAGCGGGAGCACAGATACGCAGTATTTT.

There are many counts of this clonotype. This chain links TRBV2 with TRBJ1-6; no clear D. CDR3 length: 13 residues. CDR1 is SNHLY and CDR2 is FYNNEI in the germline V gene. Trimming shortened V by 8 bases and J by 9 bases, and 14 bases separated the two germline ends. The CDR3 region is CASFGAMGSPLHF. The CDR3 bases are TGTGCCAGCTTTGGTGCCATGGGTTCACCCCTCCACTTT.

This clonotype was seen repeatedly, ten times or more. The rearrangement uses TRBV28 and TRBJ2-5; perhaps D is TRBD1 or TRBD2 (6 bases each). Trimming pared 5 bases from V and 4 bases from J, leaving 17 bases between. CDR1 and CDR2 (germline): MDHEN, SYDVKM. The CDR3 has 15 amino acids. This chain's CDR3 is CASSEPARGRETQYF. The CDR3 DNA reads TGTGCCAGCAGTGAACCCGCCCGGGGGCGAGAGACCCAGTACTTC. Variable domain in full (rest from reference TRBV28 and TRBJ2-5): DVKVTQSSRYLVKRTGEKVFLECVQDMDHENMFWYRQDPGLGLRLIYFSYDVKMKEKGDIPEGYSVSREKKERFSLILESASTNQTSMYLCASSEPARGRETQYFGPGTRLLVL.

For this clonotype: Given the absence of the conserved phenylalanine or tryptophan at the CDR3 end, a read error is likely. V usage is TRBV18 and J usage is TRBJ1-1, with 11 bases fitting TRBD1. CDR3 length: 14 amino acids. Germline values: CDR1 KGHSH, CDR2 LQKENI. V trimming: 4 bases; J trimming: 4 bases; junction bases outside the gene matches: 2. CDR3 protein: CASSLGQGGTEAFL. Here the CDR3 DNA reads TGTGCCAGCTCACTGGGACAGGGGGGCACTGAAGCTTTCCTT.

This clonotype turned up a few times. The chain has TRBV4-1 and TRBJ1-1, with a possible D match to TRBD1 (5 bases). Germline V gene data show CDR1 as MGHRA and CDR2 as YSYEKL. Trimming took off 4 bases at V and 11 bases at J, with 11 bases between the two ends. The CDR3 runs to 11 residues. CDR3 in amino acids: CASSPGHGAFF. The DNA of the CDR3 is TGCGCCAGCAGCCCCGGACACGGGGCTTTCTTT.

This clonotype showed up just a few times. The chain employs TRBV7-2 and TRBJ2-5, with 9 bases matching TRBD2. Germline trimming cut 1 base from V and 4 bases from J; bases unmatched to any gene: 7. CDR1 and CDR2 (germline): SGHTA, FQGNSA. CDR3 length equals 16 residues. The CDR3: CASSLGVAGVTETQYF. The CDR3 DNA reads TGTGCCAGCAGCTTAGGAGTAGCGGGAGTTACAGAGACCCAGTACTTC.

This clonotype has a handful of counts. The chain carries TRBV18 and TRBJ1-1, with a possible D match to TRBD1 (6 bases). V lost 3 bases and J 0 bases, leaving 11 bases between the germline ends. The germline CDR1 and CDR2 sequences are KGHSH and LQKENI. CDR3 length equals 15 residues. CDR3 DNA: TGTGCCAGCTCACCGGGAAGGGGGGTGAACACTGAAGCTTTCTTT. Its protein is CASSPGRGVNTEAFF.

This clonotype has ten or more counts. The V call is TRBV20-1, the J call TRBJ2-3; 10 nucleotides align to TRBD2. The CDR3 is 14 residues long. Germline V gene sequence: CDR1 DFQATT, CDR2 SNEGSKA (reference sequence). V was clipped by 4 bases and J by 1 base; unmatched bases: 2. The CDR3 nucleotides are TGCAGTGCTATTGGGACTAGCGGCACAGATACGCAGTATTTT. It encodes CSAIGTSGTDTQYF.

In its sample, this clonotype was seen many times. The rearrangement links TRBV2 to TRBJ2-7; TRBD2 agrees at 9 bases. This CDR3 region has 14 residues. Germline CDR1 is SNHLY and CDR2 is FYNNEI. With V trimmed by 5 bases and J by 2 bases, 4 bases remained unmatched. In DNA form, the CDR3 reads TGTGCCAGCAGTTCTAGCGGGGATACCTACGAGCAGTACTTC. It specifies CASSSSGDTYEQYF.

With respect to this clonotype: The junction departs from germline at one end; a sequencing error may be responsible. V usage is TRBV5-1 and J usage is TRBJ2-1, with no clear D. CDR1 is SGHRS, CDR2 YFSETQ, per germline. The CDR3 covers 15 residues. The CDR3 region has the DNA TGCGCCAGCAGCTTCCAGGTGAGCTCCTACAATGAGCAGTCCTTC. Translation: CASSFQVSSYNEQSF.

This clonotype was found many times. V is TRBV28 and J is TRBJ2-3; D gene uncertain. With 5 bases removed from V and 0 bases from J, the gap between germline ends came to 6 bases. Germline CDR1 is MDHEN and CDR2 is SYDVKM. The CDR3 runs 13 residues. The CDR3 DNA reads TGTGCCAGCAGTACCCCTAGCACAGATACGCAGTATTTT. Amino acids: CASSTPSTDTQYF.

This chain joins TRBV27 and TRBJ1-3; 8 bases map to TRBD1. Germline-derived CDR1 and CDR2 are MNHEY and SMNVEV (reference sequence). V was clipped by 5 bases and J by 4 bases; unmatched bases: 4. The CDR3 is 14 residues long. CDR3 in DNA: TGTGCCAGCAGTCCCTGGACAGGGGGAAACACCATATATTTT. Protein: CASSPWTGGNTIYF.

CDR3 in DNA: TGTGCCAGTAGTACCTGGACTAGCGGGATCCCGAGCTCCTACGAGCAGTACTTC. Protein product: CASSTWTSGIPSSYEQYF. The chain is built from TRBV19 and TRBJ2-7; 12 bases fit TRBD2. Trimming took 4 bases from V and 0 from J; bases not matched to a gene: 10. Germline V gene lookup returns CDR1 LNHDA and CDR2 SQIVND (reference sequence). There are 18 residues in the CDR3.

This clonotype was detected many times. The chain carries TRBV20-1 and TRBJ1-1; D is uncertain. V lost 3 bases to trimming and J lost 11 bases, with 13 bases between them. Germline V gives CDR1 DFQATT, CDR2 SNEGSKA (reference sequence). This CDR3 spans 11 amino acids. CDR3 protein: CSASPGGEAFF. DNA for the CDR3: TGCAGTGCTAGCCCGGGAGGTGAGGCTTTCTTT.

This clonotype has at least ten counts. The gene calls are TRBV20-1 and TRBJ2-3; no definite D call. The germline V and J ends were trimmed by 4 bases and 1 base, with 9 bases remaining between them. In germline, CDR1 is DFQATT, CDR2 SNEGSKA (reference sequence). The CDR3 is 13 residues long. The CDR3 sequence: CSANLIRTDTQYF. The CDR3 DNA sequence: TGCAGTGCTAACCTAATACGCACAGATACGCAGTATTTT.

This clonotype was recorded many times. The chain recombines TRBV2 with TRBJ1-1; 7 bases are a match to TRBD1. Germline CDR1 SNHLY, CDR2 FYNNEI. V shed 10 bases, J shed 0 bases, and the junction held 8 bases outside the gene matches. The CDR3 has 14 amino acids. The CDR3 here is CANDRTGVNTEAFF. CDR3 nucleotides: TGTGCCAACGATAGGACAGGTGTGAACACTGAAGCTTTCTTT.

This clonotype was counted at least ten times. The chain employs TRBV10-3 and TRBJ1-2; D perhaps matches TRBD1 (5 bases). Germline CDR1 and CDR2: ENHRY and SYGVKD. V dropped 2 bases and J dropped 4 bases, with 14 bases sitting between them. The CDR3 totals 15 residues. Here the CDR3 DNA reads TGTGCCATCAGTGAGAGGGACTCGGGGGGCTATGGCTACACCTTC. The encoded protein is CAISERDSGGYGYTF.

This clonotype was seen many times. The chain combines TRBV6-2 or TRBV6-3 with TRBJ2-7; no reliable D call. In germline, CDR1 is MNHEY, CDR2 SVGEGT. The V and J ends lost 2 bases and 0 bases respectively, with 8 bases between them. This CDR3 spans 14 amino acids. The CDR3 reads CASSYASSSYEQYF. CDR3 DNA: TGTGCCAGCAGTTACGCGTCGAGCTCCTACGAGCAGTACTTC.

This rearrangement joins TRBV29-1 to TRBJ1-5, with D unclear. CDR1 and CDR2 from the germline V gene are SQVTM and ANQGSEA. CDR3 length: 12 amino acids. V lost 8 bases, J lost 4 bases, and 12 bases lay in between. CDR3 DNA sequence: TGCAGCTCCAAGGACGGAAATCAGCCCCAGCATTTT. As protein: CSSKDGNQPQHF.

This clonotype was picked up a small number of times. Here the CDR3 DNA reads TGTGCCAGCAGTGGGAACGGGGACCAGCCCCAGCATTTT. This codes for CASSGNGDQPQHF. The chain links TRBV6-1 to TRBJ1-5; D is possibly TRBD1 (5 bases). This CDR3 spans 13 amino acids. CDR1 and CDR2 (germline): MNHNS, SASEGT. Between the trimmed V and J ends, which lost 4 bases and 7 bases, there was a span of 11 bases.